This T cell receptor beta chain was obtained from a study of metastatic and nonmetastatic thyroid tumors (dated by TCRdb to 2018 to 2020). Concerning the study at large: Repertoires from peripheral blood and from tumor or nodule tissue samples of malignant and benign thyroid patients were compared. What the study reported, not specific to this receptor: In both blood and tumor samples, malignant tumors were reported to have significantly higher TCR beta diversity than benign nodules.

The CDR3 starts with the cysteine, ends with the phenylalanine, and has 16 residues. Of the read, only the CDR3 DNA is kept; its 48 bases are in frame from base 1. In the germline V gene, CDR1 corresponds to KGHDR and CDR2 to SFDVKD. V is shortened by 3 bases, J by 0 bases, and the region joining them spans 11 bases. Receptor libraries were prepared by PCR. TCRdb names Illumina HiSeq 4000 as the instrument used. High-throughput sequencing was used to profile the CDR3 region of the TCR beta-chain in every patient. As for how the authors treated the data: Drawing on CDR3 differences between clinicopathological groups, the researchers built a classifier meant to tell apart patients with distant-metastatic papillary thyroid cancer. The Shannon index was used to measure repertoire diversity, and the Morisita-Horn index was used to measure how similar tumor and blood repertoires were. The public reads were reanalyzed by TCRdb: fastp trimming at Q25, MiXCR alignment, in-frame beta chains only. The V and J calls here are based on TCRdb, not the publication. The sample records approximately 22,000 clones, about 11% of which are singletons. The ten largest clones take up around 7.3% of the sample.

Before undergoing thyroid surgery, none of the patients had been given any kind of treatment. Patient clinical samples collected from the early 2010s to the late 2010s were retrospectively analysed using T-cell receptor beta sequencing. This clone counts as medium-sized (0.01 to 0.1%). Its cognate antigen has yet to be identified. No much larger clone is present one base from it, and per-base qualities are unavailable. The specimen sequenced was blood. This receptor was taken from a female donor with papillary thyroid cancer or a benign thyroid nodule (not recorded which). Some clones in this sample may be carry-over from other donors' samples. Recombination connected TRBV24-1 to TRBJ2-1; the D segment could be TRBD2, given 5 matching bases. The CDR3 corresponds to CATSDAEASSYNEQFF. The DNA sequence reads TGTGCCACCAGTGATGCGGAGGCGAGCTCCTACAATGAGCAGTTCTTC.